This TCR beta chain emerged from a study of cytomegalovirus exposure and HLA in healthy donors. Study-wide results and caveats: Sequencing likely produced, as an artifact, a cluster of highly shared sequence variants. CMV antigen specificity was confirmed in vitro for a few CMV-associated chains.

It was with 60 Vbeta and 13 Jbeta primers that the PCR ran. Only in-frame clones appear in the TCRdb table, and some are missing; sequencing was by immunoSEQ multiplex PCR. The sample yields about 140,000 clones, 60% to 85% seen once. This CDR3 is built from 13 residues. Germline V gene lookup returns CDR1 SNHLY and CDR2 FYNNEI. J lost 4 bases, V lost 6 bases, and 5 bases had no gene match. Worth noting for this clone: No antigen is known for it.

The chain carries TRBV2 and TRBJ2-7; TRBD1 matches 8 bases. This TCR was sampled from a man aged 35-49 years in good health and CMV-seronegative. The specimen sequenced was PBMCs. Written as DNA, the CDR3 is TGTGCCAGCAGCGGACAGGGCTTGTACGAGCAGTACTTC. It yields the protein CASSGQGLYEQYF. Complete variable domain (other parts from reference TRBV2 and TRBJ2-7): EPEVTQTPSHQVTQMGQEVILRCVPISNHLYFYWYRQILGQKVEFLVSFYNNEISEKSEIFDDQFSVERPDGSNFTLKIRSTKLEDSAMYFCASSGQGLYEQYFGPGTRLTVT.